This paragraph covers one T cell receptor (beta chain) sequence. A few pembrolizumab responders had their TCRs sequenced. The data stem from a study of PD-1 blockade in mismatch repair-deficient tumors. Sequencing used immunoSEQ multiplex PCR; TCRdb keeps in-frame clones, though not all of them. The sample has about 120,000 clones; 85% to 90% are singletons. The source material was peripheral blood, sampled 72 weeks after starting pembrolizumab. The sequence was obtained from an adult with mismatch repair-deficient cancer.

The CDR3 DNA is TGTGCCAGTAGTATAGGGTCGAACAATGAGCAGTTCTTC. Translating it yields CASSIGSNNEQFF. The chain employs TRBV19 and TRBJ2-1; D gene unclear. From germline, CDR1 is LNHDA and CDR2 SQIVND (reference sequence). CDR3 length: 13 residues. The V end was cut by 1 base, the J end by 5 bases, with 6 bases between.